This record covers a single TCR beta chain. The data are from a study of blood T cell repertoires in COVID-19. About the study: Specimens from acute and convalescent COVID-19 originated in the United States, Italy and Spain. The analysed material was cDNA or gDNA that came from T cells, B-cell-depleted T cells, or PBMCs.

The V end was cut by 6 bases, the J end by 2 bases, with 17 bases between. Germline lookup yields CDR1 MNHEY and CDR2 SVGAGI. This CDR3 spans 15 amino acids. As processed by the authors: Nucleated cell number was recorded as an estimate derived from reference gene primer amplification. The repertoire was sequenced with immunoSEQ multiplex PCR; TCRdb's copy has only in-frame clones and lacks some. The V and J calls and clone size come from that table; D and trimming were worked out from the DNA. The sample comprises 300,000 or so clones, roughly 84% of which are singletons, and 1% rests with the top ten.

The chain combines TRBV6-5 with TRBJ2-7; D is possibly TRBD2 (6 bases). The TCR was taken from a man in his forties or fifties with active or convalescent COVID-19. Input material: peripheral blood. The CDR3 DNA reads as TGTGCCAGCAGGACTTATTCCTGGGGGGCCTACGAGCAGTACTTC. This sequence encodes CASRTYSWGAYEQYF.